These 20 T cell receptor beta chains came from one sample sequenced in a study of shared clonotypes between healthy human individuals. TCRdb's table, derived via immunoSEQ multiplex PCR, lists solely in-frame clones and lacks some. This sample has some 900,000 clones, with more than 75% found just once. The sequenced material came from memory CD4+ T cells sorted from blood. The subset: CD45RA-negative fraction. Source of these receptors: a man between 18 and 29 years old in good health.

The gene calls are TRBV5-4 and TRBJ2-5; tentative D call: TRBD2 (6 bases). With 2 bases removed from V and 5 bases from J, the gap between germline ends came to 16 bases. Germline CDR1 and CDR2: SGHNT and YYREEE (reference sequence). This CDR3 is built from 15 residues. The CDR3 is CASSLGGRMGETQYF. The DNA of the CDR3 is TGTGCCAGCAGCTTAGGTGGGAGGATGGGGGAGACCCAGTACTTC.

The CDR3 bases are TGTGCCAGCAGTTATAAGGTGAACACTGAAGCTTTCTTT. It specifies CASSYKVNTEAFF. The chain recombines TRBV6-5 with TRBJ1-1; D ambiguous. CDR3 length: 13 amino acids. Germline-derived CDR1 and CDR2 are MNHEY and SVGAGI. Deletions cut 3 bases from V and 0 bases from J, with 5 bases between.

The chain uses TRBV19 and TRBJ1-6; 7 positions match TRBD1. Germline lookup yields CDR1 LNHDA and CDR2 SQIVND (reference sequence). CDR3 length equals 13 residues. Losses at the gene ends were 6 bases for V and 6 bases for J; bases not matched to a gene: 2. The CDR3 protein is CASRRDSNSPLHF. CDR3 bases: TGTGCCAGTAGACGGGACAGTAATTCACCCCTCCACTTT. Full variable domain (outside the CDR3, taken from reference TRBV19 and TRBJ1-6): DGGITQSPKYLFRKEGQNVTLSCEQNLNHDAMYWYRQDPGQGLRLIYYSQIVNDFQKGDIAEGYSVSREKKESFPLTVTSAQKNPTAFYLCASRRDSNSPLHFGNGTRLTVT.

The CDR3 bases are TGCGCCAGCAGCTTGCATACTAGCGCCGACGAGCAGTACTTC. Translated: CASSLHTSADEQYF. The V and J genes are TRBV5-1 and TRBJ2-7; 7 bases are a match to TRBD2. Trimming at V came to 1 base and at J to 5 bases, leaving 6 bases not matched to a gene. The length of the CDR3 is 14 residues. CDR1 and CDR2 from the germline V gene are SGHRS and YFSETQ.

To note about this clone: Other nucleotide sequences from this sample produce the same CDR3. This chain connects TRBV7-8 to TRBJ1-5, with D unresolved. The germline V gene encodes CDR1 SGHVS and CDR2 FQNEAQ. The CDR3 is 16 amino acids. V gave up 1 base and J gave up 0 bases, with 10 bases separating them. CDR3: CASSLEGQLSNQPQHF. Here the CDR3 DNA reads TGTGCCAGCAGCTTAGAGGGCCAGCTTAGCAATCAGCCCCAGCATTTT.

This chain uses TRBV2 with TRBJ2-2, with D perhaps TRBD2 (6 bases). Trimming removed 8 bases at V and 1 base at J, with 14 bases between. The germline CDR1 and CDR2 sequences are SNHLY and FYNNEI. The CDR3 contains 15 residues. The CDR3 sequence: CASRRTGLNTGELFF. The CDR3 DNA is TGTGCCAGCCGGAGAACGGGACTGAACACCGGGGAGCTGTTTTTT. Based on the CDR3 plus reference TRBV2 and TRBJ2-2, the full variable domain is EPEVTQTPSHQVTQMGQEVILRCVPISNHLYFYWYRQILGQKVEFLVSFYNNEISEKSEIFDDQFSVERPDGSNFTLKIRSTKLEDSAMYFCASRRTGLNTGELFFGEGSRLTVL.

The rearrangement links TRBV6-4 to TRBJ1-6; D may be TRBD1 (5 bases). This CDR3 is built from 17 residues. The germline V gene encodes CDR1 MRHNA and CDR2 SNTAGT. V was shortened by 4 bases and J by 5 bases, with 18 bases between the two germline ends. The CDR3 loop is CASSAPAAGGDNSPLHF. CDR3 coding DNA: TGTGCCAGCAGTGCGCCCGCTGCTGGAGGGGATAATTCACCCCTCCACTTT.

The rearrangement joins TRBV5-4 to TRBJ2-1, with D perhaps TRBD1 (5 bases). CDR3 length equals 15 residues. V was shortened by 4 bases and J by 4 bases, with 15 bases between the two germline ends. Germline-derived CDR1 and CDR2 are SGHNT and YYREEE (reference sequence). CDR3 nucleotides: TGTGCCAGCAGCCCCGACAGTTCGGCTTACAATGAGCAGTTCTTC. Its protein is CASSPDSSAYNEQFF.

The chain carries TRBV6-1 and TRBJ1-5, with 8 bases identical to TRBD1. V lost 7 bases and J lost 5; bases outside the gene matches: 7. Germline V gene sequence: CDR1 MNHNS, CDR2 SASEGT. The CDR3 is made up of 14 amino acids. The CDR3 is CASNPDREYQPQHF. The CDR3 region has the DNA TGTGCCAGCAACCCGGACAGGGAATATCAGCCCCAGCATTTT.

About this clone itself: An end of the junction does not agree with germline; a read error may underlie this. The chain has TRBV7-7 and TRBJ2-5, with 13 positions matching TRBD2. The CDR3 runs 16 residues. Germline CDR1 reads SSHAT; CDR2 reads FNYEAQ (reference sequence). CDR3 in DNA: TGTGCTAGCAGCCTCGGACTAGCGGGAGTTGAGGAGACCCAGTACTTC. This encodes CASSLGLAGVEETQYF.

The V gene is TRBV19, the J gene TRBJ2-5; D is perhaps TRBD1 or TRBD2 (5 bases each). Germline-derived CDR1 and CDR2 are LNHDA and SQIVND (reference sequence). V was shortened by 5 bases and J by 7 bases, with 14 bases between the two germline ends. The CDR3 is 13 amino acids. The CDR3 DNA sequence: TGTGCCAGTAGTGAAGGGACCCTGGGGACCCAGTACTTC. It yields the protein CASSEGTLGTQYF.

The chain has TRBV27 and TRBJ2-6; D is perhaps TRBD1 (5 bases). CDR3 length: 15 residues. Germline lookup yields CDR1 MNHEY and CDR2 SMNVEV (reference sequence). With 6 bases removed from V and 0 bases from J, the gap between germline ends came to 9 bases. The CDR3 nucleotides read TGTGCCAGCAGCAGGGATATCTCTGGGGCCAACGTCCTGACTTTC. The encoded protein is CASSRDISGANVLTF.

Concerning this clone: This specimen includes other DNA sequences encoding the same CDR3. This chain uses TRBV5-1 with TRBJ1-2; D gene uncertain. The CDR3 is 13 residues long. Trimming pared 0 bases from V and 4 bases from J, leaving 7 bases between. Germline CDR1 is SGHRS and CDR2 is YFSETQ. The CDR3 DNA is TGCGCCAGCAGCTTGGATCGGGGCTATGGCTACACCTTC. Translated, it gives CASSLDRGYGYTF.

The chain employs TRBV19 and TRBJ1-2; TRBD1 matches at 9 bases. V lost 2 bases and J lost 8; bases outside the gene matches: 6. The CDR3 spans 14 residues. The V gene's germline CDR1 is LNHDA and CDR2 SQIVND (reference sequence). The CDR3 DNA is TGTGCCAGTAGTATAATGGGGACAGGGAAAGGCTACACCTTC. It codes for CASSIMGTGKGYTF.

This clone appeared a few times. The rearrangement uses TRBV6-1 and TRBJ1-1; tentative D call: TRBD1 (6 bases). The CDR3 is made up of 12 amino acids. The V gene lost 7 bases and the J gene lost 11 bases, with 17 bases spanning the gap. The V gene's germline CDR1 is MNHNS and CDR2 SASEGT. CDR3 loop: CASNWEGGDAFF. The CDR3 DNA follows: TGTGCCAGCAATTGGGAGGGGGGGGATGCTTTCTTT.

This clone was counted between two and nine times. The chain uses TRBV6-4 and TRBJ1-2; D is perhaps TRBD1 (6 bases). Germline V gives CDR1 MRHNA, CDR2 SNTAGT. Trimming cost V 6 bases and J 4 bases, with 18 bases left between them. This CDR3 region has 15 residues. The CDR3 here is CASRLQQGESYGYTF. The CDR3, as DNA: TGTGCCAGCAGGCTCCAACAGGGAGAGTCCTATGGCTACACCTTC.

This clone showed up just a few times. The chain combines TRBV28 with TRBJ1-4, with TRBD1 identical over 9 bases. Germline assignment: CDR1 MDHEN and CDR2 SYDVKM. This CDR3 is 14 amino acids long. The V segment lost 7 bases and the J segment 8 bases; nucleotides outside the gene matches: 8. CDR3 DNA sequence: TGTGCCAGCAACTCCGGGACAGGGAAAGAAAAACTGTTTTTT. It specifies CASNSGTGKEKLFF.

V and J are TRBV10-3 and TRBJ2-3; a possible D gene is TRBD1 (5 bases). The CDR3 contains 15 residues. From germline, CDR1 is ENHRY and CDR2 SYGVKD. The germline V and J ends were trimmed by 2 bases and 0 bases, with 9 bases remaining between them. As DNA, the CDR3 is TGTGCCATCAGTGAGAGGGGATTTAGCACAGATACGCAGTATTTT. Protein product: CAISERGFSTDTQYF.

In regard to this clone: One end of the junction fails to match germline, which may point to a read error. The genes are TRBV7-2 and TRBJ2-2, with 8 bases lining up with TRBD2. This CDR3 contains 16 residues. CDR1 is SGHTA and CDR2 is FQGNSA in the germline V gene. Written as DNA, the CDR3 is TGTGCCAGCAGATTAGCGGGGAACTCGAACACCGGGGAGCTGTTTTTT. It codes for CASRLAGNSNTGELFF.

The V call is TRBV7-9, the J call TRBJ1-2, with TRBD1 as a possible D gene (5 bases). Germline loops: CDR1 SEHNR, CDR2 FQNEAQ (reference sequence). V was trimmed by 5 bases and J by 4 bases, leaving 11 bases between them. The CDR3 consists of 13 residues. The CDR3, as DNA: TGTGCCAGCAGCCCCGCAGGGACCTATGGCTACACCTTC. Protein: CASSPAGTYGYTF.